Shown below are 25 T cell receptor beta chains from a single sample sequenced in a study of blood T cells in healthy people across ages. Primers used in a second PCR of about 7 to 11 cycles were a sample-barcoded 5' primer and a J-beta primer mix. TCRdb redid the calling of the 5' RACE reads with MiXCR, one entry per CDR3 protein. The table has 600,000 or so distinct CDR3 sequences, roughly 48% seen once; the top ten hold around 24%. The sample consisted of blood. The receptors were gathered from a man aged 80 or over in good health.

In DNA form, the CDR3 reads TGTGCCACCAGTGAAATCCAAAGTGAGCAGTTCTTC. Residues: CATSEIQSEQFF. This chain links TRBV24-1 with TRBJ2-1; D is uncertain. The CDR3 runs to 12 residues. Trimming removed 4 bases at V and 9 bases at J, with 9 bases between. Germline V gene sequence: CDR1 KGHDR, CDR2 SFDVKD.

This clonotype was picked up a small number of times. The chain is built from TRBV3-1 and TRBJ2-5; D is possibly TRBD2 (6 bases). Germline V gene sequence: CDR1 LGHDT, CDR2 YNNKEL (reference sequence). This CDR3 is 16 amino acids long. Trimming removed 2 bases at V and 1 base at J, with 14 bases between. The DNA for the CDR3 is TGTGCCAGCAGCCAATTAACTAGCTCGAGCCAAGAGACCCAGTACTTC. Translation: CASSQLTSSSQETQYF.

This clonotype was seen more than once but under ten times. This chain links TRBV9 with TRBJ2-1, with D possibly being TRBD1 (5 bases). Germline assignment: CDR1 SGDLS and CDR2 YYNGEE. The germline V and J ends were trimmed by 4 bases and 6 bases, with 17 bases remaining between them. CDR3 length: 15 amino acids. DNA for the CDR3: TGTGCCAGCAGCCAGGACCCTACTGGGGCCAATGAGCAGTTCTTC. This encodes CASSQDPTGANEQFF.

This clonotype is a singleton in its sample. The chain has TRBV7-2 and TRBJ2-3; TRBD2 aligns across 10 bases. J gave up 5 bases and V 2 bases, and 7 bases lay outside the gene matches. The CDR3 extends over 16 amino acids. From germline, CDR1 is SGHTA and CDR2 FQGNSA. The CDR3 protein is CASSLKLAGALDTQYF. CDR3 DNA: TGTGCCAGCAGCTTAAAGCTAGCGGGGGCCCTAGATACGCAGTATTTT.

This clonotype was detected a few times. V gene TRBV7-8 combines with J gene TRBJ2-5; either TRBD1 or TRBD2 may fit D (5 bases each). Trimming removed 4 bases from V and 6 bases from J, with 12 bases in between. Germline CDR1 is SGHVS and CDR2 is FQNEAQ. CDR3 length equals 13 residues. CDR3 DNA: TGTGCCAGCAGCTCCGTCGAGGGGAAGACCCAGTACTTC. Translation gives CASSSVEGKTQYF.

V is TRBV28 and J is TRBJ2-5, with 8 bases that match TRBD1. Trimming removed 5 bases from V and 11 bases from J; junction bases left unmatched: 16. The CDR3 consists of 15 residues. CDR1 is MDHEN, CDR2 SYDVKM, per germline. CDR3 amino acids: CASSQWSGGHNEQYF. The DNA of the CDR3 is TGTGCCAGCAGTCAGTGGTCAGGGGGCCACAATGAGCAGTACTTC.

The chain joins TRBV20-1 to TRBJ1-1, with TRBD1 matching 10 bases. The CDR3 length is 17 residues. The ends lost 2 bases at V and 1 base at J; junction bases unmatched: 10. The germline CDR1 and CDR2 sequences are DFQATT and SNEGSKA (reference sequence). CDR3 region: CSARSWDRGFGNTEAFF. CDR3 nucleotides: TGCAGTGCTAGAAGTTGGGACAGGGGTTTTGGGAACACTGAAGCTTTCTTT.

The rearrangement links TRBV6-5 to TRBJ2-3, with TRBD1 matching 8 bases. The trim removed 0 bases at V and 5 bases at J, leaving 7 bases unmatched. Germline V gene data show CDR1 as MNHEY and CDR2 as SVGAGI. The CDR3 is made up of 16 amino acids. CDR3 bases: TGTGCCAGCAGTTACTCTTCAGGGGGCGCGGTAGATACGCAGTATTTT. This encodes CASSYSSGGAVDTQYF.

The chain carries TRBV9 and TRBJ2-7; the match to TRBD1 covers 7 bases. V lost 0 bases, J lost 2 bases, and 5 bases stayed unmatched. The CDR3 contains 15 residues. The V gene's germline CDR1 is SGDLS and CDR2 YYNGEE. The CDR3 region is CASSVEWDSPYEQYF. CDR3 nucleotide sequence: TGTGCCAGCAGCGTAGAGTGGGACAGCCCCTACGAGCAGTACTTC. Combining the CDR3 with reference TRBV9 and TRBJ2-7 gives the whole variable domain DSGVTQTPKHLITATGQRVTLRCSPRSGDLSVYWYQQSLDQGLQFLIQYYNGEERAKGNILERFSAQQFPDLHSELNLSSLELGDSALYFCASSVEWDSPYEQYFGPGTRLTVT.

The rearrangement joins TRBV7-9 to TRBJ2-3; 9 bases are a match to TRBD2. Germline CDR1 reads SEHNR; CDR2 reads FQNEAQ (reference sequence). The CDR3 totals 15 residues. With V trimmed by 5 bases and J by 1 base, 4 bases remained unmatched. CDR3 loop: CASSNPSGGTDTQYF. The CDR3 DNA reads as TGTGCCAGCAGCAACCCTAGCGGGGGCACAGATACGCAGTATTTT.

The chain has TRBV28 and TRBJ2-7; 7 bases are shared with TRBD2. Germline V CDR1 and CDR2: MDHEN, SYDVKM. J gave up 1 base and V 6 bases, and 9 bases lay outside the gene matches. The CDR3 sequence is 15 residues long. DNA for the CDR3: TGTGCCAGCAGCCCCGGCGGGAGTTCGTCCTACGAGCAGTACTTC. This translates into CASSPGGSSSYEQYF.

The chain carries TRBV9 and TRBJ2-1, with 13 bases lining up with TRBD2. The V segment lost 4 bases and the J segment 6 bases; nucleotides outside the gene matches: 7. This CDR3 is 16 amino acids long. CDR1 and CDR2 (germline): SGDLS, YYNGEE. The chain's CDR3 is CASSPGLAGDGNEQFF. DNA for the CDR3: TGTGCCAGCAGCCCCGGACTAGCGGGAGACGGCAATGAGCAGTTCTTC.

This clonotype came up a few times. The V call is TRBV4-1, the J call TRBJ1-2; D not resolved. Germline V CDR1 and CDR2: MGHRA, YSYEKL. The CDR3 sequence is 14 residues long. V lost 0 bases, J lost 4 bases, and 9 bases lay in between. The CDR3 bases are TGCGCCAGCAGCCAAGAGGCAGACCTCTATGGCTACACCTTC. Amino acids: CASSQEADLYGYTF.

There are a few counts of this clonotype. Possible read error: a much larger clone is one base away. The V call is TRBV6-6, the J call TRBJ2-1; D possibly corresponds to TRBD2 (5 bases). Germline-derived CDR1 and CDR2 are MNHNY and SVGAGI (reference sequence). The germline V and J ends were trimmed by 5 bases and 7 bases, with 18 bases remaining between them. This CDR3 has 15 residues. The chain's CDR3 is CASSTHRGRTNEQFF. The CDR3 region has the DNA TGTGCCAGCAGTACCCATAGAGGGAGAACAAATGAGCAGTTCTTC.

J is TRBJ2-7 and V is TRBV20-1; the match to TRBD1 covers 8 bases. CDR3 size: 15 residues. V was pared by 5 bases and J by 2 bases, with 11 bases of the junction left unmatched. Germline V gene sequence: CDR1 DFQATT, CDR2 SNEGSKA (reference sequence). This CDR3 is CSAFLRGQSAYEQYF. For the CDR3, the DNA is TGCAGTGCTTTTCTCAGGGGGCAGTCGGCCTACGAGCAGTACTTC.

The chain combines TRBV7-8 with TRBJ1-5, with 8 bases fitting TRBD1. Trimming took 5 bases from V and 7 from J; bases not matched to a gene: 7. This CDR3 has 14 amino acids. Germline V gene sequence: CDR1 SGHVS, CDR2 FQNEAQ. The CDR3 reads CASSRTGRGQPQHF. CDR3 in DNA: TGTGCCAGCAGCCGGACAGGGAGGGGACAGCCCCAGCATTTT. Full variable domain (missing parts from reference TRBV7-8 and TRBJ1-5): GAGVSQSPRYKVAKRGQDVALRCDPISGHVSLFWYQQALGQGPEFLTYFQNEAQLDKSGLPSDRFFAERPEGSVSTLKIQRTQQEDSAVYLCASSRTGRGQPQHFGDGTRLSIL.

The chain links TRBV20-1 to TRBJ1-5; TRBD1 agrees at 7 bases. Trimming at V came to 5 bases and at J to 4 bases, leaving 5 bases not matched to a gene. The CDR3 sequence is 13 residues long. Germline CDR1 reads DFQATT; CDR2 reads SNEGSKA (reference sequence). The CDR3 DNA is TGCAGTGCTCGACAGGGTTGGAATCAGCCCCAGCATTTT. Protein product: CSARQGWNQPQHF.

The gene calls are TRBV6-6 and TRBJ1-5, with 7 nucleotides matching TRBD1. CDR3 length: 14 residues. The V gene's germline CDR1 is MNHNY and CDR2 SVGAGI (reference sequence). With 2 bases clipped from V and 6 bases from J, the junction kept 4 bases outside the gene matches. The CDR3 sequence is CASSYEGDSQPQHF. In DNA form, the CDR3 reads TGTGCCAGCAGTTACGAGGGGGACAGTCAGCCCCAGCATTTT.

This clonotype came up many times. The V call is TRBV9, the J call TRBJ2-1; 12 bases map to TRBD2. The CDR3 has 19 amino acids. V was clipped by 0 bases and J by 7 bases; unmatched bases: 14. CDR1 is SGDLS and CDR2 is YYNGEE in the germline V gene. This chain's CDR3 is CASSVESSGGAWSINEQFF. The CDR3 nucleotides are TGTGCCAGCAGCGTAGAGTCTAGCGGGGGGGCCTGGTCCATAAATGAGCAGTTCTTC.

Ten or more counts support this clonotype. This CDR3 is CASSLTSGGVNEQFF. CDR3 nucleotides: TGTGCCAGCAGTTTGACTAGCGGGGGGGTCAATGAGCAGTTCTTC. V gene TRBV6-5 combines with J gene TRBJ2-1, with TRBD2 matching over 14 bases. The J segment lost 6 bases and the V segment lost 4 bases, leaving 2 bases of the junction unmatched. This CDR3 contains 15 residues. Germline values: CDR1 MNHEY, CDR2 SVGAGI.

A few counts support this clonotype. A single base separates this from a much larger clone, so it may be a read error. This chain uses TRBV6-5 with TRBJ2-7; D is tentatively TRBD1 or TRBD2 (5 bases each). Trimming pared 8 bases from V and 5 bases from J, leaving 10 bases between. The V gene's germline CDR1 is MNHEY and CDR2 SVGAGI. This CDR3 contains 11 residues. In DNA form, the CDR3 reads TGTGCCAGCGAGGGGCTCCACGAGCAGTACTTC. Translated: CASEGLHEQYF.

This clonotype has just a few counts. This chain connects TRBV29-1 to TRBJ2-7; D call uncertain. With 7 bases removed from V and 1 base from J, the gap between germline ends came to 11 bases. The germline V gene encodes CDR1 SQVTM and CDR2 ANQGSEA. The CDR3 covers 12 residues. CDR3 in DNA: TGCAGCGCTCGAGACGTTTCCTACGAGCAGTACTTC. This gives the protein CSARDVSYEQYF.

Here the CDR3 reads CASSPGLTHNEQFF. Written as DNA, the CDR3 is TGTGCCAGCAGCCCGGGACTAACGCACAATGAGCAGTTCTTC. The chain links TRBV7-3 to TRBJ2-1; 7 bases align to TRBD2. Germline loops: CDR1 SGHTA, CDR2 FQGTGA. The V gene end was trimmed by 5 bases and the J gene end by 5 bases; junction bases not matched to a gene: 6. The CDR3 contains 14 residues.

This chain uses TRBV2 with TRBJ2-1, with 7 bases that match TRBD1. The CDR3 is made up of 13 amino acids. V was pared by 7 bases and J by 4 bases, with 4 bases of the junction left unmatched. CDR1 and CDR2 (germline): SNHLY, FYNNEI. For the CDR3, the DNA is TGTGCCAGCAAAGGACAGGTGTACAATGAGCAGTTCTTC. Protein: CASKGQVYNEQFF. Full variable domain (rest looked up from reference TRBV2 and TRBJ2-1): EPEVTQTPSHQVTQMGQEVILRCVPISNHLYFYWYRQILGQKVEFLVSFYNNEISEKSEIFDDQFSVERPDGSNFTLKIRSTKLEDSAMYFCASKGQVYNEQFFGPGTRLTVL.

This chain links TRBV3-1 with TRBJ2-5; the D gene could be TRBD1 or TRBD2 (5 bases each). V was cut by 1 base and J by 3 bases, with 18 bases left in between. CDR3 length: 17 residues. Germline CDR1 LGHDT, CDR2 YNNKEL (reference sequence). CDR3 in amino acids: CASSQALGDLGKETQYF. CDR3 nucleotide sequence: TGTGCCAGCAGCCAAGCTTTGGGGGATCTTGGGAAAGAGACCCAGTACTTC.